The clone carrying this T cell receptor beta chain was seen once. The data were produced by immunoSEQ multiplex PCR, yet TCRdb's version contains in-frame clones alone and is incomplete. The sample gives approximately 93,000 clones, roughly 78% of which show up once; approximately 15% is in the top ten. CDR1 is MRHNA and CDR2 is SNTAGT in the germline V gene. V dropped 5 bases and J dropped 5; count of bases not matched to a gene: 11. This CDR3 contains 15 residues. The data belong to a study of blood T cell repertoires in COVID-19. Sequencing was carried out using peripheral blood. The chain joins TRBV6-4 to TRBJ1-2; TRBD1 matches at 7 bases. This receptor was taken from a woman of 80 years or more with acute or convalescent COVID-19. DNA for the CDR3: TGTGCCAGCAGTCCCTCACCGGGACAGTCTTATGGCTACACCTTC. It is translated as CASSPSPGQSYGYTF.